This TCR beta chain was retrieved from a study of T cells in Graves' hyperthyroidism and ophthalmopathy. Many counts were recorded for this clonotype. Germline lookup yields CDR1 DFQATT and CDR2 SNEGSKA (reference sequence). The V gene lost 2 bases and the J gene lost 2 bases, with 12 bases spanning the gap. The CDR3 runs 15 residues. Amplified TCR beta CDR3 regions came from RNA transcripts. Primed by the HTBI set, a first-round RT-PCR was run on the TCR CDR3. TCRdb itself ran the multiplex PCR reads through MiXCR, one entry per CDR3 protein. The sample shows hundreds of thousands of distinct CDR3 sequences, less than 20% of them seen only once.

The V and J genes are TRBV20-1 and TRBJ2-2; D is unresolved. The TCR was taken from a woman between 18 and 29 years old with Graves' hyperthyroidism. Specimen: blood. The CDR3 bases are TGCAGTGCTAGACCGAGAGGTTATAACACCGGGGAGCTGTTTTTT. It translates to CSARPRGYNTGELFF.